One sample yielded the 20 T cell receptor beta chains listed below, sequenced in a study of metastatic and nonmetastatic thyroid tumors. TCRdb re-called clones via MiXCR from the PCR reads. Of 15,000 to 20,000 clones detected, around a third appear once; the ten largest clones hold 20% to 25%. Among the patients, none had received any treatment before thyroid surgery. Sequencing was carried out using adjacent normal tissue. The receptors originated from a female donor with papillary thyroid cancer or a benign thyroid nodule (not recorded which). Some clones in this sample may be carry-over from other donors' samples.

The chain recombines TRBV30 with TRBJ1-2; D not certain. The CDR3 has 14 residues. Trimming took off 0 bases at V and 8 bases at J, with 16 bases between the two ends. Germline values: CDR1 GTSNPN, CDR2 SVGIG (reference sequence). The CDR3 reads CAWSVKGVFRGYTF. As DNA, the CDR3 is TGTGCCTGGAGTGTAAAGGGTGTGTTCCGCGGCTACACCTTC.

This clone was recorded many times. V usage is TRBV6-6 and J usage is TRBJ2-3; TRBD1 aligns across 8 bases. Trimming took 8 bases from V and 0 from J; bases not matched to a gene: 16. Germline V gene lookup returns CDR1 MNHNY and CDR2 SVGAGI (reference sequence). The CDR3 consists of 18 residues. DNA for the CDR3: TGTGCCAGCGGCCGAGCTATCCGGGACAGGCTCAGCACAGATACGCAGTATTTT. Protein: CASGRAIRDRLSTDTQYF.

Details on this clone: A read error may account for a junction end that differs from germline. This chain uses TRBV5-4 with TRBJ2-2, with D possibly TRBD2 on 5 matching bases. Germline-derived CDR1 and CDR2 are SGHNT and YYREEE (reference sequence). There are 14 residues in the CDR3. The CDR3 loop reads CASSTGLNTVELFF. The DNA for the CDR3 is TGTGCCAGCAGCACTGGACTGAACACCGTGGAGCTGTTTTTT.

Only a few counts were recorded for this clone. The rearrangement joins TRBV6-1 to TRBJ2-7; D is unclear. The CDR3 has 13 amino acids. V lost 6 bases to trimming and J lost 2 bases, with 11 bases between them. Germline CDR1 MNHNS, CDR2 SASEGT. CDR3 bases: TGTGCCAGCAGACCTCTAGGGACCTACGAGCAGTACTTC. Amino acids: CASRPLGTYEQYF.

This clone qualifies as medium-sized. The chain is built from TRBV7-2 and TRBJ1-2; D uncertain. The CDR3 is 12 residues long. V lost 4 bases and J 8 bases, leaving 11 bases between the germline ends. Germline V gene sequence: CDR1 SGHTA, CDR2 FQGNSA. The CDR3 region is CASSSQVVGYTF. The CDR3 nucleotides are TGTGCCAGCAGCTCGCAGGTGGTGGGCTACACCTTC. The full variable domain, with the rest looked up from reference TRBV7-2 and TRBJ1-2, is GAGVSQSPSNKVTEKGKDVELRCDPISGHTALYWYRQSLGQGLEFLIYFQGNSAPDKSGLPSDRFSAERTGGSVSTLTIQRTQQEDSAVYLCASSSQVVGYTFGSGTRLTVV.

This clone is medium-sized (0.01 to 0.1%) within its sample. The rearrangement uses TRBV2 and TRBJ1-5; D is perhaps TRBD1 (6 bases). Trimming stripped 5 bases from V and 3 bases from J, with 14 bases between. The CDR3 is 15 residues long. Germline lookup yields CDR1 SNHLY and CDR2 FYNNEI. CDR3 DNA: TGTGCCAGCAGTTCATTGGGACATCTCAATCAGCCCCAGCATTTT. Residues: CASSSLGHLNQPQHF.

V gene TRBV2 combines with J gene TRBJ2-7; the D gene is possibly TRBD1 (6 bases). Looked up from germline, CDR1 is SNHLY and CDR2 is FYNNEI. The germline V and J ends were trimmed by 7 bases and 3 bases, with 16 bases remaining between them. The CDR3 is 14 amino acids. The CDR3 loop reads CASNKQGLGYEQYF. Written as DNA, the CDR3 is TGTGCCAGCAATAAACAGGGCCTGGGCTACGAGCAGTACTTC.

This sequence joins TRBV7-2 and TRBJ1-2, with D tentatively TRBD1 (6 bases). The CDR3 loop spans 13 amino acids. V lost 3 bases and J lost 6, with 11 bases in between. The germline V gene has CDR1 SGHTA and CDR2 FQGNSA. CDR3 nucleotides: TGTGCCAGCAGCTTGGGACATCGGAATGGCTACACCTTC. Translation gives CASSLGHRNGYTF.

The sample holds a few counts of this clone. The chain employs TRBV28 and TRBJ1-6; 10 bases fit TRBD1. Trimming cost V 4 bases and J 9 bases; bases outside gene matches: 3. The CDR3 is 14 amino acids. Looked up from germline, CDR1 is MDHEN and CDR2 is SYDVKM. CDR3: CASSSGTGVSPLHF. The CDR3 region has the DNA TGTGCCAGCAGTTCCGGGACAGGGGTTTCACCCCTCCACTTT.

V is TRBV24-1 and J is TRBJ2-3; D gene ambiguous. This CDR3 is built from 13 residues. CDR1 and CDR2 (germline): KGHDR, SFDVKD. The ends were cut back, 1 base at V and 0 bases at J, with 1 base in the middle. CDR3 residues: CATSDFSTDTQYF. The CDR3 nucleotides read TGTGCCACCAGTGATTTCAGCACAGATACGCAGTATTTT.

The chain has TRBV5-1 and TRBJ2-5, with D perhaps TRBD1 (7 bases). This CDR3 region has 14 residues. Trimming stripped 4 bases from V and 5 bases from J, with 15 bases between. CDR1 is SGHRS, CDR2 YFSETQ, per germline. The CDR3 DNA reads TGCGCCAGCAGCGATACAGGGGCGGGGGAGACCCAGTACTTC. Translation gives CASSDTGAGETQYF.

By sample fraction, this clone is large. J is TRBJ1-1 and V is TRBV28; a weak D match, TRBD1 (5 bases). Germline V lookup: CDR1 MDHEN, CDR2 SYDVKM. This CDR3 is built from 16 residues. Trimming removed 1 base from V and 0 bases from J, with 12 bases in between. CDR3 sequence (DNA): TGTGCCAGCAGTTTATCACCAGGGTCGATGAACACTGAAGCTTTCTTT. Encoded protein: CASSLSPGSMNTEAFF.

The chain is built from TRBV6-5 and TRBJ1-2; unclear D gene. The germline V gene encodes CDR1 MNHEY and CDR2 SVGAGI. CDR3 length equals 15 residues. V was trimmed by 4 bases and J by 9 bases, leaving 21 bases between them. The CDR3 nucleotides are TGTGCCAGCAGTTGGTCATGGACTCCTAGTTATAGCTACACCTTC. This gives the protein CASSWSWTPSYSYTF.

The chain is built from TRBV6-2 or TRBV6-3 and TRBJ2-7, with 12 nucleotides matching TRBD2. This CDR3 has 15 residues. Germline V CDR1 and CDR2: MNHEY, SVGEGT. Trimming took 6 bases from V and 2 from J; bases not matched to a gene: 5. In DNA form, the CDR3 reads TGTGCCAGCAGCTCCAGACTAGCGGGGGCCTACGAGCAGTACTTC. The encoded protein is CASSSRLAGAYEQYF.

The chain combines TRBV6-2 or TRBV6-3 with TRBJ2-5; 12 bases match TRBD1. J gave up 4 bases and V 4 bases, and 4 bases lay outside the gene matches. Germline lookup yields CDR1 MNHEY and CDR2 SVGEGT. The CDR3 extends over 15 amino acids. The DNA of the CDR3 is TGTGCCAGCAGTTGGGGACAGGGGGCAGGAGAGACCCAGTACTTC. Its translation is CASSWGQGAGETQYF.

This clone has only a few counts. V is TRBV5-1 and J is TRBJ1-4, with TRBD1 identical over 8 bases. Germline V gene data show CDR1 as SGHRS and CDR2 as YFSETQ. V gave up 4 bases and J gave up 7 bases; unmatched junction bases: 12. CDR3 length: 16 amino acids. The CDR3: CASSQEVGTGGEKLFF. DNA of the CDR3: TGCGCCAGCAGCCAAGAAGTAGGGACAGGAGGTGAAAAACTGTTTTTT.

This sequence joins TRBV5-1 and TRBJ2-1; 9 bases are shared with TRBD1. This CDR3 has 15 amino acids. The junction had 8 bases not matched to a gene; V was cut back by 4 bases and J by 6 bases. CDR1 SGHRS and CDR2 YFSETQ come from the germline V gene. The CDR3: CASSPGQGSGNEQFF. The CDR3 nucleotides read TGCGCCAGCAGCCCAGGACAGGGGTCGGGCAATGAGCAGTTCTTC.

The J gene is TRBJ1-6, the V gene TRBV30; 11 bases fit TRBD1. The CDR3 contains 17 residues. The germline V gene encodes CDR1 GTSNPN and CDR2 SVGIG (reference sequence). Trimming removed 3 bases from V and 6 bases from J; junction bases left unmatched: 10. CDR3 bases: TGTGCCTGGAGCGACGCGGACAGGGGGCGCGGTAATTCACCCCTCCACTTT. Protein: CAWSDADRGRGNSPLHF. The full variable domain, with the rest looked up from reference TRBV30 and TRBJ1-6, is SQTIHQWPATLVQPVGSPLSLECTVEGTSNPNLYWYRQAAGRGLQLLFYSVGIGQISSEVPQNLSASRPQDRQFILSSKKLLLSDSGFYLCAWSDADRGRGNSPLHFGNGTRLTVT.

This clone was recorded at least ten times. CDR3 sequence (DNA): TGTGCCAGCAGCTTAGGGGGAAGGGCAGGGGAAACCGGGGAGCTGTTTTTT. The encoded protein is CASSLGGRAGETGELFF. The chain employs TRBV7-6 and TRBJ2-2; TRBD1 might be the D (6 bases). The CDR3 is 17 amino acids. The V gene's germline CDR1 is SGHVS and CDR2 FNYEAQ. The V gene lost 1 base and the J gene lost 5 bases, with 17 bases spanning the gap. The full variable domain, its missing parts supplied by reference TRBV7-6 and TRBJ2-2, is GAGVSQSPRYKVTKRGQDVALRCDPISGHVSLYWYRQALGQGPEFLTYFNYEAQQDKSGLPNDRFSAERPEGSISTLTIQRTEQRDSAMYRCASSLGGRAGETGELFFGEGSRLTVL.

CDR3 residues: CASSSQGGSYQPQHF. For the CDR3, the DNA is TGTGCCAGCAGTTCCCAGGGGGGTTCATATCAGCCCCAGCATTTT. The genes are TRBV28 and TRBJ1-5, with 7 bases aligning to TRBD1. V dropped 4 bases and J dropped 5; count of bases not matched to a gene: 8. This CDR3 contains 15 residues. Germline assignment: CDR1 MDHEN and CDR2 SYDVKM. The variable domain in full, completed from reference TRBV28 and TRBJ1-5, reads DVKVTQSSRYLVKRTGEKVFLECVQDMDHENMFWYRQDPGLGLRLIYFSYDVKMKEKGDIPEGYSVSREKKERFSLILESASTNQTSMYLCASSSQGGSYQPQHFGDGTRLSIL.